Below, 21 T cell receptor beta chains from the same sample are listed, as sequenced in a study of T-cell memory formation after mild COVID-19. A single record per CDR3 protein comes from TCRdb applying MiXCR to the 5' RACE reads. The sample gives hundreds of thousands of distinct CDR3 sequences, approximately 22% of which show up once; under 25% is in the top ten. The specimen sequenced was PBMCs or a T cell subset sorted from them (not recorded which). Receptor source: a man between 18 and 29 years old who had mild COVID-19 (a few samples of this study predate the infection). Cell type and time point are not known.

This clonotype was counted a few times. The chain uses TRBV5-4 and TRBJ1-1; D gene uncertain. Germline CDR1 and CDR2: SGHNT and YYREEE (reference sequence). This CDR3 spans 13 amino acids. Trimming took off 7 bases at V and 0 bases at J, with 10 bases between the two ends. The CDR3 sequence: CASRPAMNTEAFF. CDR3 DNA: TGTGCCAGCCGTCCCGCCATGAACACTGAAGCTTTCTTT.

In nucleotides, the CDR3 is TGCGCCAGCGAGGGTTCACCCCTCCACTTT. This encodes CASEGSPLHF. This chain links TRBV5-1 with TRBJ1-6; no definite D call. This CDR3 spans 10 amino acids. Between the trimmed V and J ends, which lost 7 bases and 9 bases, there was a span of 5 bases. Germline values: CDR1 SGHRS, CDR2 YFSETQ.

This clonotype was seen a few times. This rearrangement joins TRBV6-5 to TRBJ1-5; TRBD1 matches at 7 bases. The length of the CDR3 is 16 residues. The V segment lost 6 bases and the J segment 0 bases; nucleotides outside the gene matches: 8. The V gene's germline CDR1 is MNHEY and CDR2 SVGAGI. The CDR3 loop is CASSRTGTASNQPQHF. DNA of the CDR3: TGTGCCAGCAGCCGTACCGGGACAGCTAGCAATCAGCCCCAGCATTTT.

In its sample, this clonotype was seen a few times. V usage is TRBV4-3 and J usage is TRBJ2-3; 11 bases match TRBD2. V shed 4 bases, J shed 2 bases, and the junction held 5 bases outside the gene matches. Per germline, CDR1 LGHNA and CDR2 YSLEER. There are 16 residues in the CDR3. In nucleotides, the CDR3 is TGCGCCAGCAGCCGGATAGCGGGGGGGCCCACAGATACGCAGTATTTT. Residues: CASSRIAGGPTDTQYF.

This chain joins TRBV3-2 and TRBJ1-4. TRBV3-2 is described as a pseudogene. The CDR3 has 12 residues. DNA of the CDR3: TGTGCCAGCAGCCAATCTTCGTTTCAACTGTTTTTT. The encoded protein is CASSQSSFQLFF.

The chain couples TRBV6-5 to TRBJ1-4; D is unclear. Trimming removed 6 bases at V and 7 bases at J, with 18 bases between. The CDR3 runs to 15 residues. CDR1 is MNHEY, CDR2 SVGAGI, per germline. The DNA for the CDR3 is TGTGCCAGCAGACGCGTGGACCATGCCGTTGAAAAACTGTTTTTT. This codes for CASRRVDHAVEKLFF.

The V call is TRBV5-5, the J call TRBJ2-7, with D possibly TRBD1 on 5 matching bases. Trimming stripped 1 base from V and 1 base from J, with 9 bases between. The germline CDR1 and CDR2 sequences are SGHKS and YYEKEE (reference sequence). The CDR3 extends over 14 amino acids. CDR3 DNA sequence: TGTGCCAGCAGCTTGTATCAGGGATCCTACGAGCAGTACGTC. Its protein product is CASSLYQGSYEQYV.

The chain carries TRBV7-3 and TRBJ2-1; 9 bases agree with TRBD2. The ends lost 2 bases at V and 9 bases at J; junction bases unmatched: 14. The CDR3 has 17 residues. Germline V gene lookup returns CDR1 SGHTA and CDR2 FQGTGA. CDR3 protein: CASSLRIGGGAHSEQFF. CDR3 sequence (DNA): TGTGCCAGCAGCTTACGGATCGGCGGGGGGGCGCACTCTGAGCAGTTCTTC.

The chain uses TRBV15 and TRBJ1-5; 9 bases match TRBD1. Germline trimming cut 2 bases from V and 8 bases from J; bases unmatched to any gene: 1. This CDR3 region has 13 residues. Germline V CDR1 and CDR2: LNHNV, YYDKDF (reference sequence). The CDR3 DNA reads TGTGCCACCAGCAGACGGACAGGGGAGCCCCAGCATTTT. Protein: CATSRRTGEPQHF.

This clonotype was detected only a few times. CDR3 in DNA: TGCAGCGGACTTCAGGGGGCAGCTGAAGCTTTCTTT. As protein: CSGLQGAAEAFF. The chain uses TRBV29-1 and TRBJ1-1; 8 bases are shared with TRBD1. With 7 bases clipped from V and 6 bases from J, the junction kept 7 bases outside the gene matches. This CDR3 spans 12 amino acids. Germline CDR1 reads SQVTM; CDR2 reads ANQGSEA.

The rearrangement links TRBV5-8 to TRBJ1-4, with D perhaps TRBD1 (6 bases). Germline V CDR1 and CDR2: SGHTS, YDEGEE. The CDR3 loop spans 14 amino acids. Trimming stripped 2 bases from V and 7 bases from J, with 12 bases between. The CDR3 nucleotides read TGTGCCAGCAGCTTAACCGGGGGCGGTGAAAAACTGTTTTTT. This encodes CASSLTGGGEKLFF.

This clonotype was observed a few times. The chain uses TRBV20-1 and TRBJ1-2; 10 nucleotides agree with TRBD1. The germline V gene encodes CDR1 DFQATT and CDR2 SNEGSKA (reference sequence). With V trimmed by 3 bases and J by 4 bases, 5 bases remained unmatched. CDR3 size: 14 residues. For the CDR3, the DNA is TGCAGTGCTAGGACCGGGGACAGGGGCTATGGCTACACCTTC. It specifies CSARTGDRGYGYTF.

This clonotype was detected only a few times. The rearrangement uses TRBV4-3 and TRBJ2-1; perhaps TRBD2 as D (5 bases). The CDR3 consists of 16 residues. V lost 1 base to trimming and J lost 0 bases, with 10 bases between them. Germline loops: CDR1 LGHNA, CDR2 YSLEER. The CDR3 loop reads CASSQVGNPSYNEQFF. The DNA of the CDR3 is TGCGCCAGCAGCCAAGTCGGGAACCCCTCCTACAATGAGCAGTTCTTC.

The CDR3 DNA is TGTGCCAGCAGTTTAGTACAGGGGATGAACGAGCAGTACGTC. Encoded protein: CASSLVQGMNEQYV. The V call is TRBV28, the J call TRBJ2-7; 7 nucleotides align to TRBD1. Trimming removed 2 bases from V and 5 bases from J; junction bases left unmatched: 6. CDR1 MDHEN and CDR2 SYDVKM come from the germline V gene. The CDR3 runs 14 residues.

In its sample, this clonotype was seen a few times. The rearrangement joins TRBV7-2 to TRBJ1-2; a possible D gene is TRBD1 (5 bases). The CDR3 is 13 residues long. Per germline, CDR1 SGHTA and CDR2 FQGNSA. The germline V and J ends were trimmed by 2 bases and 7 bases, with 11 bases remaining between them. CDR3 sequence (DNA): TGTGCCAGCAGCTTATACCCCGACAGTGGCTACACCTTC. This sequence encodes CASSLYPDSGYTF.

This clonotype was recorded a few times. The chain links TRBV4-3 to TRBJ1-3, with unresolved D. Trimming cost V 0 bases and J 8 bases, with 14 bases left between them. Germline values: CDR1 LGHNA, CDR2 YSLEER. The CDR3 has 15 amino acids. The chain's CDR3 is CASSQDRERVYTIYF. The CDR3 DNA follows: TGCGCCAGCAGCCAAGATAGGGAGAGGGTCTACACCATATATTTT.

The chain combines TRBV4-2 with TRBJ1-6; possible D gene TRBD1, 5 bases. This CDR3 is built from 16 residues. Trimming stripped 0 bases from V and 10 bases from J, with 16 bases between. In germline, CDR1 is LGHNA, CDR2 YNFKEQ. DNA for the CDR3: TGTGCCAGCAGCCAAGATGCTCAGGTCAGGGAATCACCCCTCCACTTT. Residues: CASSQDAQVRESPLHF.

The CDR3: CASSLTGTRGKNQPQHF. The DNA of the CDR3 is TGTGCCAGCAGTCTAACCGGGACAAGGGGAAAGAATCAGCCCCAGCATTTT. The chain has TRBV12-3 or TRBV12-4 and TRBJ1-5, with a tentative D call TRBD1 (6 bases). V was shortened by 5 bases and J by 4 bases, with 21 bases between the two germline ends. The CDR3 consists of 17 residues.

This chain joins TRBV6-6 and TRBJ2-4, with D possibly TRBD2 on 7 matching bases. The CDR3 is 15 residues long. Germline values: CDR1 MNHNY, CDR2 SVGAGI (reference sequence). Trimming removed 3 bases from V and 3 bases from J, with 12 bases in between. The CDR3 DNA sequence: TGTGCCAGCAGTTATGGTAGGGGGGGCAAAAACATTCAGTACTTC. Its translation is CASSYGRGGKNIQYF.

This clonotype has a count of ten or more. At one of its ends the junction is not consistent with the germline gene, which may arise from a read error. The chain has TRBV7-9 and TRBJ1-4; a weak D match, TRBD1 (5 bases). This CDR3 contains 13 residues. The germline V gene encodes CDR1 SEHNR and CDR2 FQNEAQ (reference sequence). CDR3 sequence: CASSLAAGGKLFF. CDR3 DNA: TGTGCCAGCAGCCTAGCCGCCGGGGGAAAACTGTTTTTT.

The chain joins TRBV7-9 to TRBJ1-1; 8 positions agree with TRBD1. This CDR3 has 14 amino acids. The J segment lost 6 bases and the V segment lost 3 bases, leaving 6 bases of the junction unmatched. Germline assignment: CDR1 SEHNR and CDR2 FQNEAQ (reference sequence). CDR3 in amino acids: CASSFIGQGAEAFF. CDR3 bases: TGTGCCAGCAGCTTCATCGGACAGGGTGCTGAAGCTTTCTTT.